This TCR beta chain stems from a study of cytomegalovirus exposure and HLA in healthy donors. Study-level findings and limits: A few chains linked to CMV were shown in vitro to be specific for CMV antigens. The majority of TCR sequences were rare, yet some public TCRs appeared in many donors.

Researchers ran the PCR with 60 Vbeta and 13 Jbeta primers. Assay used: immunoSEQ multiplex PCR; TCRdb lists only in-frame clones, some missing. The repertoire includes more than 150,000 clones, approximately 84% of them detected once, and 2.5% to 3.5% sits in the top ten. With respect to this clone: What it recognizes is unknown.

This CDR3 has 15 amino acids. From germline, CDR1 is SNHLY and CDR2 FYNNEI. Trimming took off 6 bases at V and 5 bases at J, with 14 bases between the two ends. The rearrangement joins TRBV2 to TRBJ1-6, with a tentative D call TRBD1 (6 bases). The receptor was isolated from a woman in her forties or fifties in good health and CMV-seropositive. Sequencing used PBMCs. CDR3 DNA sequence: TGTGCCAGCAGGTCCGGGACACTAAATAATTCACCCCTCCACTTT. It encodes CASRSGTLNNSPLHF. The full variable domain, its missing parts supplied by reference TRBV2 and TRBJ1-6, is EPEVTQTPSHQVTQMGQEVILRCVPISNHLYFYWYRQILGQKVEFLVSFYNNEISEKSEIFDDQFSVERPDGSNFTLKIRSTKLEDSAMYFCASRSGTLNNSPLHFGNGTRLTVT.